This paragraph reports one TCR beta chain. The sample belongs to a study of T cell changes during pregnancy in multiple sclerosis. Profiled with immunoSEQ multiplex PCR; TCRdb holds only in-frame clones, not every one. The table shows under 30,000 clones, with approximately 90% occurring only once. CDR1 and CDR2 from the germline V gene are SGHRS and YFSETQ. Deletions cut 0 bases from V and 0 bases from J, with 10 bases between. CDR3 length: 15 amino acids. This sequence was found in a female donor in good health, enrolled as a control in a pregnancy study. This sample comprised CD4+ T cells from peripheral blood mononuclear cells, obtained in the first trimester of pregnancy. This rearrangement joins TRBV5-1 to TRBJ2-7; D possibly corresponds to TRBD2 (6 bases). CDR3 region: CASSLGDFTSYEQYF. In DNA, the CDR3 is TGCGCCAGCAGCTTGGGGGACTTCACCTCCTACGAGCAGTACTTC.